Listed here are 6 T cell receptor beta chains from one sample, sequenced in a study of CD8 T cells in ankylosing spondylitis. TCRdb called the 5' RACE reads again in MiXCR, with one record for every CDR3 protein. The sample has roughly 230,000 distinct CDR3 sequences, 15% to 20% seen once. The sample taken for sequencing was blood, either unsorted or a sorted T cell fraction (not recorded which). The receptors were sampled from a male donor with ankylosing spondylitis or in good health (not recorded which).

The rearrangement links TRBV15 to TRBJ2-5, with D tentatively TRBD1 (6 bases). In germline, CDR1 is LNHNV, CDR2 YYDKDF (reference sequence). This CDR3 comprises 16 residues. Trimming removed 2 bases from V and 5 bases from J, with 18 bases in between. As DNA, the CDR3 is TGTGCCACCAGCAGACCCGGACAGTTCGGTTGGGAGACCCAGTACTTC. This gives the protein CATSRPGQFGWETQYF.

This clonotype came up a few times. This sequence joins TRBV28 and TRBJ2-3; D gene uncertain. The CDR3 length is 13 residues. V lost 3 bases to trimming and J lost 6 bases, with 10 bases between them. Germline lookup yields CDR1 MDHEN and CDR2 SYDVKM. In DNA form, the CDR3 reads TGTGCCAGCAGTTTGCTCAGCAGCGATACGCAGTATTTT. Amino acid sequence: CASSLLSSDTQYF.

This clonotype was detected only a few times. The chain combines TRBV7-2 with TRBJ2-1; 10 bases are shared with TRBD1. The CDR3 has 16 amino acids. Germline assignment: CDR1 SGHTA and CDR2 FQGNSA. Unmatched junction bases numbered 5, after V lost 1 base and J lost 5 bases. The CDR3 region is CASSLGGTGDDNEQFF. In DNA form, the CDR3 reads TGTGCCAGCAGCTTAGGGGGGACAGGGGATGACAATGAGCAGTTCTTC. The full variable domain, with the rest looked up from reference TRBV7-2 and TRBJ2-1, is GAGVSQSPSNKVTEKGKDVELRCDPISGHTALYWYRQSLGQGLEFLIYFQGNSAPDKSGLPSDRFSAERTGGSVSTLTIQRTQQEDSAVYLCASSLGGTGDDNEQFFGPGTRLTVL.

CDR3 loop: CSARSLWEGVAYEQYF. For the CDR3, the DNA is TGCAGTGCTAGATCCCTGTGGGAGGGTGTGGCTTACGAGCAGTACTTC. The rearrangement links TRBV20-1 to TRBJ2-7; 7 bases agree with TRBD2. Unmatched junction bases numbered 14, after V lost 2 bases and J lost 4 bases. This CDR3 spans 16 amino acids. Germline loops: CDR1 DFQATT, CDR2 SNEGSKA (reference sequence).

This clonotype came up a few times. This chain uses TRBV10-3 with TRBJ2-1, with 8 bases lining up with TRBD2. J was trimmed by 8 bases and V by 6 bases; bases with no gene match: 6. Germline CDR1 and CDR2: ENHRY and SYGVKD. The CDR3 extends over 13 amino acids. CDR3: CAIRGGSGDEQFF. The CDR3 bases are TGTGCCATCAGGGGGGGTAGCGGGGATGAGCAGTTCTTC.

The rearrangement uses TRBV6-4 and TRBJ1-3; D remains unclear. Deletions cut 0 bases from V and 4 bases from J, with 16 bases between. This CDR3 contains 17 residues. From germline, CDR1 is MRHNA and CDR2 SNTAGT. CDR3 in amino acids: CASSDSRRRGSGNTIYF. The CDR3 DNA is TGTGCCAGCAGTGACTCGCGTAGGCGAGGGTCCGGAAACACCATATATTTT.